This T cell receptor (beta chain) came from a study of shared clonotypes between healthy human individuals. The study, taken as a whole, reports: In having few donors, the study represented limited genetic and exposure-history diversity.

Naive CD8 cells, CD45RO-negative and positively selected for CCR7, excluded terminally differentiated effector memory CD45RA+ cells. TCRdb's copy holds only in-frame clones and misses some; the assay was immunoSEQ multiplex PCR. The profile shows some 2,100,000 clones, 90% to 95% of them singletons. About this clone: Antigen specificity is unknown.

The TCR sequence derives from a man younger than 30 in good health. Some clones in this sample may be carry-over from other donors' samples. Sequencing was performed on naive CD8+ T cells from PBMCs.

CDR3: CASSDSLLAGGRDEQFF. DNA for the CDR3: TGTGCCAGCAGTGACTCGCTACTAGCGGGAGGGCGGGATGAGCAGTTCTTC. J is TRBJ2-1 and V is TRBV6-4; 13 nucleotides align to TRBD2. Germline CDR1 reads MRHNA; CDR2 reads SNTAGT. The junction had 7 bases not matched to a gene; V was cut back by 0 bases and J by 8 bases. The CDR3 has 17 amino acids.